The rows below give T cell receptor beta chains drawn from one sample of a study of PD-1 blockade in classical Hodgkin lymphoma. Generated by immunoSEQ multiplex PCR, the TCRdb table keeps only in-frame clones and is missing some. The sample includes 100,000 or so clones, 90% of them seen just once. The source material was peripheral blood mononuclear cells (PBMCs), sampled before the fourth cycle of nivolumab. The source of these receptors is a human donor with classical Hodgkin lymphoma. Each CDR3 is given with its conserved first and last residue. A D gene is named only where the DNA matches it firmly. Clone size is stated in some rows and not others, as once, few, many or a class when expanded.

>-|13|TRBD1|TRBV10-1
CASIRGWRETQYF
>few|13|TRBD1|TRBV7-6
CASSPGQGNEQFF
>-|14|TRBD1|TRBV18
CASSPPTGDYGYTF
>-|14|-|TRBV28
CASSLGTHNYGYTF
>-|17|-|TRBV2
CASSEGPGSSYNSPLHF
>-|13|TRBD2|TRBV30
CAWVLAGAHEQYF
>-|16|-|TRBV4-2
CASSQPTLEANYGYTF
>-|15|-|TRBV7-3
CASSLNGAGNEKLFF
>-|18|-|TRBV1
CTSSPHGGWGCRSYEQYF
>-|16|TRBD2|TRBV7-9
CASSLAPGLDPNEQYF
>-|15|-|TRBV2
CASSEGGFGTYEQYF
>-|15|-|TRBV19
CASSIDRWQENIQYF
>-|14|-|TRBV7-9
CASSARAESYEQYF
>-|14|-|TRBV13
CASSSLSSYNEQFF
>few|17|TRBD2|TRBV7-9
CASSLAQAGGHRNEQFF
>few|15|-|TRBV7-3
CASSLTLVGNNEQFF
>-|12|-|TRBV19
CATGHLNTEAFF
>-|13|-|TRBV19
CASSISGNQPQHF
>-|14|-|TRBV28
CASSLLENLYGYTF
>-|15|-|TRBV28
CASSFAQGNNSPLHF
>once|15|TRBD2|TRBV11-3
CASSLGSGGTDTQYF
>-|17|TRBD1|TRBV7-7
CASSLVGTGDSLYGYTF
>-|15|-|TRBV7-9
CASSLVSFHYNEQFF
>-|13|-|TRBV6-4
CASSDREGTEAFF
>-|17|TRBD1|TRBV19
CASSPPRQGVSNQPQHF
>-|17|-|TRBV21-1
CASSSRQGLPDQETQYF
>-|17|-|TRBV7-9
CASSLVSRSAAGNTIYF
>-|20|TRBD2|TRBV23-1
CASSQSWAGDPQEDSYEQYF
>once|13|TRBD1|TRBV19
CASSINRGETQYF
>-|18|TRBD1|TRBV11-2
CASSLMAPHRGKNTEAFF
>-|13|-|TRBV11-2
CASSGTQLYGYTF
>-|16|TRBD2|TRBV6-5
CASSYSTTSLASEQYF
>-|18|-|TRBV19
CASSIMGRVVSGANVLTF
>-|15|-|TRBV27
CASSLYEAVRNEQFF
>-|15|-|TRBV7-9
CASSISGGNYNEQFF
>-|16|TRBD2|TRBV5-5
CASSLLSSGGVDTQYF
>-|17|TRBD1|TRBV6-4
CASSDGTGLFGANVLTF
>-|16|-|TRBV7-3
CASSASGRGGSGGYTF
>-|16|-|TRBV5-8
CASSFPWQTSNQPQHF
>-|14|-|TRBV6-6
CASSYGQGPYEQYF
>-|15|TRBD1|TRBV27
CASRAGTAFTGELFF
>-|13|-|TRBV6-1
CASSESVPYEQYF
>-|15|-|TRBV7-3
CASRLDSGSNYGYTF
>-|17|TRBD1|TRBV30
CAWETGTGGPTSYEQYF
>once|13|-|TRBV6-1
CASRPDGYQPQHF
>-|15|TRBD1|TRBV5-1
CASSPQTGKDSPLHF
>-|13|-|TRBV30
CAWSVLGGWGYTF
>-|15|-|TRBV9
CASSDRATSTDTQYF
>-|18|-|TRBV2
CASSQYRDFPTFGHEQYF
>-|14|-|TRBV6-7
CASSYLGMGTEAFF
>few|12|-|TRBV7-7
CAVGTANTEAFF
>-|13|TRBD2|TRBV6-5
CASSALTSNEQYF
>-|17|TRBD1|TRBV23-1
CASKPGTEVSYNSPLHF
>-|16|TRBD1|TRBV15
CATSREYSRGRETQYF
>-|14|-|TRBV12-5
CASGSNPRSGELFF
>-|14|-|TRBV9
CASGRDLGNQPQHF
>-|19|TRBD1|TRBV10-3
CAISESIRTGGAGNYGYTF
>-|19|-|TRBV28
CASRILPGHNLGGTGELFF